Each of the 10 T cell receptor beta chains below was sequenced from the same sample in a study of blood T cell repertoires in COVID-19. Data came from immunoSEQ multiplex PCR; TCRdb stores just in-frame clones and leaves some out. Altogether under 500,000 clones are present, roughly 87% being singletons, with the ten largest covering approximately 2%. Sequencing was done on a sample of PBMCs or T cells enriched from blood (not recorded which). Receptors originate from a woman aged 18-29 years with acute COVID-19.

The rearrangement joins TRBV6-8 to TRBJ1-3; D might be TRBD1 (6 bases). V was trimmed by 6 bases and J by 5 bases, leaving 11 bases between them. Germline V gene lookup returns CDR1 MNHGY and CDR2 SAAAGT. This CDR3 contains 13 residues. The CDR3 region has the DNA TGTGCCAGCAGCGGCAGGGGTCGAAACACCATATATTTT. Translation: CASSGRGRNTIYF.

This rearrangement joins TRBV7-2 to TRBJ2-1; no clear D. The CDR3 runs to 15 residues. The germline V and J ends were trimmed by 5 bases and 4 bases, with 15 bases remaining between them. Germline CDR1 is SGHTA and CDR2 is FQGNSA. CDR3 in amino acids: CASSDETDTYNEQFF. The CDR3 DNA is TGTGCCAGCAGCGACGAAACAGATACATACAATGAGCAGTTCTTC.

The rearrangement links TRBV2 to TRBJ2-7; 7 bases map to TRBD2. CDR1 is SNHLY, CDR2 FYNNEI, per germline. The ends lost 5 bases at V and 4 bases at J; junction bases unmatched: 8. CDR3 size: 14 residues. The CDR3 DNA follows: TGTGCCAGCAGTAAGGCGGGAGCCTTATACGAGCAGTACTTC. As protein: CASSKAGALYEQYF.

The gene calls are TRBV7-9 and TRBJ1-6; TRBD1 is a possible D gene (5 bases). The CDR3 consists of 15 residues. Germline values: CDR1 SEHNR, CDR2 FQNEAQ (reference sequence). The V end was cut by 5 bases, the J end by 5 bases, with 13 bases between. CDR3 sequence (DNA): TGTGCCAGCAGCCCAGGGACTGAAAATAATTCACCCCTCCACTTT. Its protein product is CASSPGTENNSPLHF.

The sample holds one count of this clone. V usage is TRBV19 and J usage is TRBJ1-4; D gene ambiguous. Looked up from germline, CDR1 is LNHDA and CDR2 is SQIVND (reference sequence). The CDR3 runs 17 residues. Trimming pared 7 bases from V and 0 bases from J, leaving 18 bases between. CDR3 coding DNA: TGTGCCAGTAAATCCGCGGGGTCGTCTGCAACTAATGAAAAACTGTTTTTT. It codes for CASKSAGSSATNEKLFF.

V usage is TRBV10-3 and J usage is TRBJ2-7; TRBD1 matches 10 bases. Per germline, CDR1 ENHRY and CDR2 SYGVKD. V trimming: 9 bases; J trimming: 1 base; junction bases outside the gene matches: 6. The CDR3 is made up of 14 amino acids. CDR3 nucleotides: TGTGCCATTGCGGGACAGGGGTTTTCCTACGAGCAGTACTTC. Its translation: CAIAGQGFSYEQYF.

In the case of this clone: One end of the junction varies from germline; a read error may be responsible. This rearrangement joins TRBV27 to TRBJ1-1; possible D gene TRBD1, 6 bases. The CDR3 is made up of 13 amino acids. The germline CDR1 and CDR2 sequences are MNHEY and SMNVEV (reference sequence). In DNA, the CDR3 is TGCGATTTGGGGGGGCCAATGAACACTGAAGCTTTCTTT. Its protein product is CDLGGPMNTEAFF.

The chain couples TRBV7-3 to TRBJ2-5; the match to TRBD1 covers 9 bases. V gave up 5 bases and J gave up 4 bases; unmatched junction bases: 5. From germline, CDR1 is SGHTA and CDR2 FQGTGA. The CDR3 sequence is 14 residues long. As DNA, the CDR3 is TGTGCCAGCAGCCCAGGGACAGGGCTAGAGACCCAGTACTTC. This gives the protein CASSPGTGLETQYF.

The chain couples TRBV2 to TRBJ2-5; D possibly corresponds to TRBD2 (6 bases). V lost 11 bases, J lost 7 bases, and 20 bases lay in between. Germline V lookup: CDR1 SNHLY, CDR2 FYNNEI. This CDR3 contains 13 residues. DNA for the CDR3: TGTGCCGGGAACCGGGACTTAGAGCGGACCCAGTACTTC. This codes for CAGNRDLERTQYF. Supplemented by reference TRBV2 and TRBJ2-5, the full variable domain reads EPEVTQTPSHQVTQMGQEVILRCVPISNHLYFYWYRQILGQKVEFLVSFYNNEISEKSEIFDDQFSVERPDGSNFTLKIRSTKLEDSAMYFCAGNRDLERTQYFGPGTRLLVL.

The chain uses TRBV5-4 and TRBJ2-1; possible D gene TRBD2, 5 bases. V lost 0 bases to trimming and J lost 6 bases, with 16 bases between them. The germline CDR1 and CDR2 sequences are SGHNT and YYREEE (reference sequence). The length of the CDR3 is 16 residues. The CDR3 DNA sequence: TGTGCCAGCAGCTTGGATAGGGAAGTCGGGATCAATGAGCAGTTCTTC. It codes for CASSLDREVGINEQFF.